This T cell receptor beta chain was profiled in a study of Ad26.COV2.S vaccination and SARS-CoV-2 variants. On the study more broadly: A participant enrolled in the COV1001 Ad26.COV2.S trial arm provided the sample. The authors gave Ad26.COV2.S intramuscularly, either once or twice 56 days apart.

Broader study findings: CD8+ and CD4+ T cells specific for spike reportedly responded with substantial breadth after vaccination. Comparable non-spike TCR breadth was observed in vaccine and placebo recipients.

Specified treatment: roughly 19 received Ad26.COV2.S at low or high dose, single or two shots; 5 received placebo; per-sample allocation not given. Sampling happened 63 days after the first vaccine or placebo injection. The protocol was immunoSEQ multiplex PCR, while the TCRdb copy is restricted to in-frame clones and leaves out a portion. This repertoire shows 430,000 or so clones, 89% found once; its top ten account for about 2.7%. Worth noting for this clone: Antigen: not known.

Germline V gene lookup returns CDR1 MNHEY and CDR2 SMNVEV (reference sequence). The germline V and J ends were trimmed by 3 bases and 4 bases, with 12 bases remaining between them. CDR3 length: 14 residues. Sequenced material: peripheral blood, taken in a trial of Ad26.COV2.S vaccine versus placebo. The TCR sequence derives from a person aged 18-65 years who received the Ad26.COV2.S COVID-19 vaccine or a placebo. This chain joins TRBV27 and TRBJ2-5; D is uncertain. CDR3 region: CASSFRLGSETQYF. CDR3 DNA sequence: TGTGCCAGCAGTTTTCGATTGGGGTCAGAGACCCAGTACTTC.